Here is one TCR beta chain with its context. Its antigen remains unknown. Axillary draining lymph nodes of breast cancer patients supplied the node samples. This sample is part of a study of breast tumors, draining lymph nodes, adjacent tissues. TCRdb recomputed calls from the multiplex PCR reads with MiXCR, one row per CDR3 protein. The table records more than 100,000 distinct CDR3 sequences, 20% to 25% of them present only once. With V trimmed by 0 bases and J by 2 bases, 1 base remained unmatched. CDR3 length: 16 amino acids. Per germline, CDR1 SGHTA and CDR2 FQGNSA. Study-wide results and limits: Tumors had less TCR diversity than lymph nodes, more than nontumor tissue.

Sample: axillary lymph node tissue. The chain couples TRBV7-2 to TRBJ2-1; 10 bases fit TRBD2. The TCR comes from a female donor with breast cancer. Some clones in this sample may be carry-over from other donors' samples. The CDR3 nucleotides are TGTGCCAGCAGCTTAGCGCTAGCGGGAGCCTACAATGAGCAGTTCTTC. This encodes CASSLALAGAYNEQFF.